These 31 T cell receptor beta chains were all obtained from the same sample, sequenced in a study of T cell changes during pregnancy in multiple sclerosis. Method: immunoSEQ multiplex PCR; TCRdb's copy keeps in-frame clones and lacks some. The sample gives 100,000 or so clones, approximately 90% of which show up once; around 0.79% is in the top ten. The source was peripheral blood, collected in the second trimester of pregnancy. The origin of the receptors is a female donor in good health, enrolled as a control in a pregnancy study.

V and J are TRBV7-9 and TRBJ1-1; D not certain. Trimming shortened V by 5 bases and J by 8 bases, and 12 bases separated the two germline ends. The CDR3 spans 12 residues. CDR1 and CDR2 from the germline V gene are SEHNR and FQNEAQ (reference sequence). This CDR3 is CASSGSKVEAFF. The CDR3, as DNA: TGTGCCAGCAGCGGTAGCAAGGTAGAAGCTTTCTTT.

The chain uses TRBV5-6 and TRBJ1-2; D unresolved. Trimming cost V 0 bases and J 6 bases, with 12 bases left between them. The CDR3 contains 14 residues. Germline lookup yields CDR1 SGHDT and CDR2 YYEEEE. CDR3 bases: TGTGCCAGCAGCTTGGTTATACGGGGTGATGGCTACACCTTC. Translated: CASSLVIRGDGYTF. The full variable domain, completed using reference TRBV5-6 and TRBJ1-2, is DAGVTQSPTHLIKTRGQQVTLRCSPKSGHDTVSWYQQALGQGPQFIFQYYEEEERQRGNFPDRFSGHQFPNYSSELNVNALLLGDSALYLCASSLVIRGDGYTFGSGTRLTVV.

The chain employs TRBV2 and TRBJ1-1, with TRBD1 matching 9 bases. CDR1 is SNHLY and CDR2 is FYNNEI in the germline V gene. This CDR3 contains 16 residues. J was trimmed by 4 bases and V by 6 bases; bases with no gene match: 12. CDR3 nucleotide sequence: TGTGCCAGCAGGGCCACCGGGACAGGGCTCGCCACTGAAGCTTTCTTT. Protein product: CASRATGTGLATEAFF.

This sequence joins TRBV19 and TRBJ1-1; D remains unclear. The V gene lost 11 bases and the J gene lost 5 bases, with 18 bases spanning the gap. Germline V gene lookup returns CDR1 LNHDA and CDR2 SQIVND (reference sequence). This CDR3 spans 13 amino acids. The CDR3 DNA sequence: TGTGCCTCCAACCCACGTCGAGGGACTGAAGCTTTCTTT. It is translated as CASNPRRGTEAFF.

This clone was seen a single time. The V and J genes are TRBV28 and TRBJ2-7, with D maybe TRBD1 (6 bases). The CDR3 spans 15 residues. Deletions cut 6 bases from V and 5 bases from J, with 20 bases between. CDR1 MDHEN and CDR2 SYDVKM come from the germline V gene. CDR3 loop: CASSNPQGLLNEQYF. In DNA, the CDR3 is TGTGCCAGCAGCAACCCACAGGGATTGCTCAACGAGCAGTACTTC.

The chain carries TRBV7-8 and TRBJ2-5, with 10 positions matching TRBD2. This CDR3 is built from 17 residues. The J segment lost 5 bases and the V segment lost 1 base, leaving 10 bases of the junction unmatched. The germline CDR1 and CDR2 sequences are SGHVS and FQNEAQ. The CDR3 protein is CASSLGGERGGWETQYF. The CDR3 DNA is TGTGCCAGCAGCTTAGGAGGCGAGCGGGGGGGGTGGGAGACCCAGTACTTC.

The gene calls are TRBV7-2 and TRBJ1-1, with 8 positions matching TRBD1. The CDR3 consists of 15 residues. The V and J ends lost 1 base and 4 bases, in that order; junction bases with no gene match: 5. Germline CDR1 and CDR2: SGHTA and FQGNSA. Here the CDR3 DNA reads TGTGCCAGCAGCTTAGGTCCAGGGGGCCCCACTGAAGCTTTCTTT. Translation: CASSLGPGGPTEAFF.

The chain couples TRBV27 to TRBJ1-1, with a weak D call TRBD1 (5 bases). V was cut by 6 bases and J by 6 bases, with 14 bases left in between. This CDR3 is built from 13 residues. Germline V gene data show CDR1 as MNHEY and CDR2 as SMNVEV (reference sequence). The CDR3 DNA reads TGTGCCAGCAGAACGACAGCGTACGCTGAAGCTTTCTTT. Its protein product is CASRTTAYAEAFF.

The chain combines TRBV5-6 with TRBJ1-1; D perhaps matches TRBD1 (5 bases). The length of the CDR3 is 14 residues. CDR1 is SGHDT, CDR2 YYEEEE, per germline. Between the trimmed V and J ends, which lost 0 bases and 2 bases, there was a span of 8 bases. The CDR3 is CASSLERGNTEAFF. The CDR3 DNA follows: TGTGCCAGCAGCTTGGAAAGGGGAAACACTGAAGCTTTCTTT.

The chain recombines TRBV4-2 with TRBJ2-5, with TRBD1 identical over 8 bases. CDR1 LGHNA and CDR2 YNFKEQ come from the germline V gene. This CDR3 is 14 amino acids long. The V gene end was trimmed by 1 base and the J gene end by 7 bases; junction bases not matched to a gene: 5. CDR3: CASSQVTGEGTQYF. CDR3 DNA sequence: TGTGCCAGCAGCCAAGTGACAGGGGAAGGGACCCAGTACTTC.

This chain connects TRBV5-1 to TRBJ1-4; tentative D call: TRBD1 (6 bases). Trimming pared 2 bases from V and 0 bases from J, leaving 8 bases between. This CDR3 is built from 15 residues. Germline assignment: CDR1 SGHRS and CDR2 YFSETQ. Written as DNA, the CDR3 is TGCGCCAGCAGCTTCGGGACAACAACTAATGAAAAACTGTTTTTT. Encoded protein: CASSFGTTTNEKLFF.

CDR3 nucleotide sequence: TGTGCCAGCAGTGAAGCCGGGACAGGTTATAGCAATCAGCCCCAGCATTTT. Translation gives CASSEAGTGYSNQPQHF. The chain couples TRBV6-1 to TRBJ1-5, with 8 bases matching TRBD1. The V gene's germline CDR1 is MNHNS and CDR2 SASEGT. The CDR3 consists of 17 residues. The J segment lost 0 bases and the V segment lost 0 bases, leaving 4 bases of the junction unmatched.

This sequence joins TRBV11-2 and TRBJ1-4; 8 bases map to TRBD1. Germline trimming cut 2 bases from V and 5 bases from J; bases unmatched to any gene: 10. The CDR3 is 17 residues long. Germline CDR1 SGHAT, CDR2 FQNNGV. In DNA form, the CDR3 reads TGTGCCAGCAGCTTACGACAGGGGATCGAACGAAATGAAAAACTGTTTTTT. It specifies CASSLRQGIERNEKLFF.

V is TRBV4-1 and J is TRBJ2-3, with 7 bases identical to TRBD2. Germline trimming cut 0 bases from V and 2 bases from J; bases unmatched to any gene: 5. CDR3 length equals 16 residues. Germline CDR1 reads MGHRA; CDR2 reads YSYEKL. In DNA form, the CDR3 reads TGCGCCAGCAGCCAAGATTCGGGGGGATCCACAGATACGCAGTATTTT. The encoded protein is CASSQDSGGSTDTQYF.

The chain links TRBV28 to TRBJ1-1; 7 positions match TRBD1. The junction had 12 bases not matched to a gene; V was cut back by 7 bases and J by 4 bases. The germline CDR1 and CDR2 sequences are MDHEN and SYDVKM. The CDR3 totals 15 residues. CDR3 DNA sequence: TGTGCCAGCAAGCCCCGGGACAGAATAAGCACTGAAGCTTTCTTT. It translates to CASKPRDRISTEAFF.

The J gene is TRBJ1-5, the V gene TRBV6-6, with D unresolved. Germline CDR1 and CDR2: MNHNY and SVGAGI (reference sequence). V was pared by 0 bases and J by 2 bases, with 5 bases between. This CDR3 is 14 amino acids long. CDR3 residues: CASSYSTGNQPQHF. The CDR3 nucleotides are TGTGCCAGCAGTTACTCCACTGGCAATCAGCCCCAGCATTTT.

The CDR3 sequence: CASSQSVAGTGVQNIQYF. For the CDR3, the DNA is TGCGCCAGCAGCCAATCCGTCGCCGGGACAGGGGTTCAAAACATTCAGTACTTC. The rearrangement links TRBV4-1 to TRBJ2-4; 10 bases agree with TRBD1. Germline values: CDR1 MGHRA, CDR2 YSYEKL. This CDR3 region has 18 residues. Trimming removed 2 bases from V and 5 bases from J; junction bases left unmatched: 12.

Only one count was recorded for this clone. The CDR3 DNA is TGCGCCAGCAGTGAGTCGACTCGGCCTTATAGCAATCAGCCCCAGCATTTT. It yields the protein CASSESTRPYSNQPQHF. The V and J genes are TRBV10-2 and TRBJ1-5; D not certain. The CDR3 is made up of 17 amino acids. V shed 0 bases and J shed 0 bases, with 12 bases lying between them. Germline CDR1 is WSHSY and CDR2 is SAAADI.

This clone was recorded only once. The chain recombines TRBV15 with TRBJ1-1; a weak D match, TRBD1 (5 bases). In germline, CDR1 is LNHNV, CDR2 YYDKDF (reference sequence). V lost 0 bases to trimming and J lost 5 bases, with 16 bases between them. This CDR3 is 16 amino acids long. Here the CDR3 reads CATSRDRVGGWTEAFF. The CDR3, as DNA: TGTGCCACCAGCAGAGATCGAGTGGGGGGGTGGACTGAAGCTTTCTTT.

V gene TRBV6-1 combines with J gene TRBJ2-1, with D perhaps TRBD1 (5 bases). The ends were cut back, 3 bases at V and 10 bases at J, with 13 bases in the middle. This CDR3 spans 13 amino acids. Germline values: CDR1 MNHNS, CDR2 SASEGT. The CDR3 nucleotides read TGTGCCAGCAGTGAGTTGACAGTCGGGGAGCAGTTCTTC. It specifies CASSELTVGEQFF.

This chain links TRBV6-1 with TRBJ2-3; 9 bases agree with TRBD1. V was clipped by 7 bases and J by 5 bases; unmatched bases: 10. The CDR3 covers 15 residues. Germline CDR1 is MNHNS and CDR2 is SASEGT. The CDR3: CASTDLQGAKDTQYF. The CDR3 region has the DNA TGTGCCAGCACTGACCTACAGGGGGCGAAAGATACGCAGTATTTT.

This rearrangement joins TRBV5-1 to TRBJ2-5; TRBD2 agrees at 12 bases. V lost 0 bases and J lost 5; bases outside the gene matches: 8. CDR1 is SGHRS and CDR2 is YFSETQ in the germline V gene. The CDR3 has 17 amino acids. The DNA of the CDR3 is TGCGCCAGCAGCTTGGCTTTCGAAACTAGCGGGGGGGAGACCCAGTACTTC. Amino acid sequence: CASSLAFETSGGETQYF.

The genes are TRBV21-1 and TRBJ2-3; the table assigns TRBD2, which was not confirmed against the DNA. TRBV21-1 is deemed a pseudogene. The CDR3 length is 19 residues. This CDR3 is CASSKEGGLAGPAAYTQYF. CDR3 bases: TGTGCCAGCAGCAAAGAGGGGGGGCTAGCGGGGCCCGCCGCGTATACGCAGTATTTT.

The chain has TRBV18 and TRBJ1-6, with 7 positions matching TRBD1. Losses at the gene ends were 3 bases for V and 4 bases for J; bases not matched to a gene: 6. The CDR3 covers 16 residues. Germline CDR1 and CDR2: KGHSH and LQKENI. Here the CDR3 DNA reads TGTGCCAGCTCACCGATCGGACAGGTTTATAATTCACCCCTCCACTTT. Protein: CASSPIGQVYNSPLHF.

The rearrangement links TRBV2 to TRBJ1-2; no reliable D call. CDR1 and CDR2 from the germline V gene are SNHLY and FYNNEI. CDR3 size: 13 residues. V shed 9 bases and J shed 0 bases, with 11 bases lying between them. CDR3 DNA sequence: TGTGCCAGTCGAGTAGGAGCTAACTATGGCTACACCTTC. Its translation is CASRVGANYGYTF.

The rearrangement joins TRBV30 to TRBJ1-5, with a tentative D call TRBD1 (5 bases). The CDR3 sequence is 13 residues long. V lost 3 bases and J lost 1, with 7 bases in between. Germline CDR1 GTSNPN, CDR2 SVGIG (reference sequence). CDR3 nucleotides: TGTGCCTGGAGCTCAGGGAGCAATCAGCCCCAGCATTTT. Translation gives CAWSSGSNQPQHF.

The genes are TRBV6-5 and TRBJ2-7; D call uncertain. The CDR3 contains 14 residues. Germline CDR1 reads MNHEY; CDR2 reads SVGAGI. V gave up 0 bases and J gave up 2 bases, with 8 bases separating them. This CDR3 is CASSYSQSPYEQYF. In DNA form, the CDR3 reads TGTGCCAGCAGTTACTCGCAGTCCCCCTACGAGCAGTACTTC.

The chain employs TRBV7-2 and TRBJ2-5, with TRBD2 matching 11 bases. The germline CDR1 and CDR2 sequences are SGHTA and FQGNSA. Trimming at V came to 1 base and at J to 4 bases, leaving 5 bases not matched to a gene. The CDR3 spans 16 residues. CDR3 sequence: CASSLVAGGFGETQYF. The DNA for the CDR3 is TGTGCCAGCAGCTTAGTAGCGGGGGGGTTCGGAGAGACCCAGTACTTC.

V is TRBV5-4 and J is TRBJ1-1, with a weak D call TRBD1 (6 bases). Per the germline V gene, CDR1 is SGHNT and CDR2 is YYREEE (reference sequence). V lost 4 bases to trimming and J lost 4 bases, with 20 bases between them. The CDR3 length is 16 residues. The CDR3 bases are TGTGCCAGCAGCCGGGGGGCAGGATACGGCGGCACTGAAGCTTTCTTT. Translated, it gives CASSRGAGYGGTEAFF.

V gene TRBV11-3 combines with J gene TRBJ1-2; TRBD1 matches at 7 bases. The ends lost 9 bases at V and 6 bases at J; junction bases unmatched: 7. The CDR3 is made up of 12 amino acids. Germline-derived CDR1 and CDR2 are SGHNT and YENEEA. CDR3 protein: CARGPGGNGYTF. The CDR3, as DNA: TGTGCCAGAGGGCCAGGGGGTAATGGCTACACCTTC.

This clone was picked up one time. This chain links TRBV7-9 with TRBJ2-2; 9 bases match TRBD1. The germline V gene encodes CDR1 SEHNR and CDR2 FQNEAQ (reference sequence). This CDR3 is built from 16 residues. Germline trimming cut 4 bases from V and 5 bases from J; bases unmatched to any gene: 8. The CDR3 DNA follows: TGTGCCAGCAGCTCACGAGACAGGGGGATGACCGGGGAGCTGTTTTTT. Residues: CASSSRDRGMTGELFF. The full variable domain, completed using reference TRBV7-9 and TRBJ2-2, is DTGVSQNPRHKITKRGQNVTFRCDPISEHNRLYWYRQTLGQGPEFLTYFQNEAQLEKSRLLSDRFSAERPKGSFSTLEIQRTEQGDSAMYLCASSSRDRGMTGELFFGEGSRLTVL.